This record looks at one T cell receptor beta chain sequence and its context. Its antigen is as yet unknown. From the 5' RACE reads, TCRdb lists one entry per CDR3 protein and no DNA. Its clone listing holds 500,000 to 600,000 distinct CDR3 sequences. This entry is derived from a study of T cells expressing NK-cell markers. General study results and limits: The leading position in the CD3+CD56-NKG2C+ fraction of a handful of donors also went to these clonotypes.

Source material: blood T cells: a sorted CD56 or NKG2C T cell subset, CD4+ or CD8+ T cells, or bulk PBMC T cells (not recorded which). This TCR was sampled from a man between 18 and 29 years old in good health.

CDR3 loop: CSAPRPPGANTGELFF. V is TRBV20-1 and J is TRBJ2-2; TCRdb selects TRBD1, and the lack of DNA leaves this call unchecked. Germline CDR1 and CDR2: DFQATT and SNEGSKA (reference sequence). CDR3 length equals 16 residues.